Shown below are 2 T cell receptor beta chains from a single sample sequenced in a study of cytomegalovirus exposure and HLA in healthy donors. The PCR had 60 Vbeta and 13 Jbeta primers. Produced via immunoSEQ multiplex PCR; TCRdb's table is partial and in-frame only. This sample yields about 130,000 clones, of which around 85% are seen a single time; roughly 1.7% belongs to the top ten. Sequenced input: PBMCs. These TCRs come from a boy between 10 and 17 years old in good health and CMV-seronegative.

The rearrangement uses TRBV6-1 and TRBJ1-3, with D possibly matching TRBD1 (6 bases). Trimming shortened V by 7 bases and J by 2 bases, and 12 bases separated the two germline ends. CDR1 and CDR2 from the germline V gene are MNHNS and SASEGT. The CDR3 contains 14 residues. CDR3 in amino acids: CASNRRGTGNTIYF. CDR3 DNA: TGTGCCAGCAACCGCAGGGGCACTGGAAACACCATATATTTT.

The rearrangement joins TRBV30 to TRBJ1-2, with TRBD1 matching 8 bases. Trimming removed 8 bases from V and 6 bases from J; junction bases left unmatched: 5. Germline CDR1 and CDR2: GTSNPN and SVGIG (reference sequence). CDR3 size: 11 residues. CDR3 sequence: CAGTGRNGYTF. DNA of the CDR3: TGTGCCGGGACAGGAAGGAATGGCTACACCTTC.